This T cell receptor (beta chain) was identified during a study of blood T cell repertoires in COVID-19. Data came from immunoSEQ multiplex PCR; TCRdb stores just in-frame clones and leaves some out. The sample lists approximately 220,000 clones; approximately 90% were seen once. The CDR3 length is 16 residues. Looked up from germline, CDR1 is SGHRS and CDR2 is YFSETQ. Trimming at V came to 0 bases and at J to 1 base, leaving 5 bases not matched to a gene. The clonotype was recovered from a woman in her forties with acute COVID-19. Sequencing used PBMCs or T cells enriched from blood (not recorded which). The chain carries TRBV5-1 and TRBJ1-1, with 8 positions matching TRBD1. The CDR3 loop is CASSLDPRGPNTEAFF. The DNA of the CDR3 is TGCGCCAGCAGCTTGGACCCCAGGGGGCCGAACACTGAAGCTTTCTTT.